A single T cell receptor beta chain is shown here with its context. The data were obtained in a study of blood T cell repertoires in COVID-19. Study-level background: T cells, B-cell-depleted T cells, or PBMCs provided the cDNA or gDNA that served as material.

Original processing notes: Using reference gene primer amplification, nucleated cell counts were estimated. Produced via immunoSEQ multiplex PCR; TCRdb's table is partial and in-frame only. The DNA was the basis for D and trimming; V, J and clone size are from that table. The data show 100,000 or so clones, with more than 80% seen just once and over 9.5% held by the top ten. The clonotype originates from a human donor in a cohort sampled during active COVID-19. Sequenced sample: peripheral blood.

CDR3 sequence: CASSFGGAFRGYTF. The CDR3 bases are TGTGCCAGCTCGTTTGGGGGGGCCTTCCGTGGCTACACCTTC. This rearrangement joins TRBV2 to TRBJ1-2, with D possibly being TRBD1 (6 bases). This CDR3 has 14 amino acids. The V gene's germline CDR1 is SNHLY and CDR2 FYNNEI. V lost 8 bases, J lost 7 bases, and 20 bases lay in between.